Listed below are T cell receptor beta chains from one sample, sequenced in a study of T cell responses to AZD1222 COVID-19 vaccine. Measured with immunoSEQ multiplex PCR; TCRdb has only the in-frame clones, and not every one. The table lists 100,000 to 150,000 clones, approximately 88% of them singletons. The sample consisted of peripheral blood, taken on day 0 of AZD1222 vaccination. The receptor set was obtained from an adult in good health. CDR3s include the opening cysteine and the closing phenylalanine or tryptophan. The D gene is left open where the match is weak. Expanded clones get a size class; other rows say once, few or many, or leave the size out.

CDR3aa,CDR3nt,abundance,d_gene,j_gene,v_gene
CASSFGRGAGDYGYTF,TGTGCCAGCAGCTTCGGGCGGGGGGCAGGAGACTATGGCTACACCTTC,NA,NA,TRBJ1-2,TRBV13
CASSESGNHYGYTF,TGTGCCAGCAGTGAAAGCGGGAACCATTATGGCTACACCTTC,NA,NA,TRBJ1-2,TRBV6-1
CASSGRQGATMNTEAFF,TGTGCCAGCAGTGGAAGGCAGGGGGCTACGATGAACACTGAAGCTTTCTTT,NA,TRBD1,TRBJ1-1,TRBV25-1
CASSGTSGIGVQETQYF,TGTGCCAGCAGTGGGACTAGCGGGATAGGGGTCCAAGAGACCCAGTACTTC,NA,TRBD2,TRBJ2-5,TRBV6-1
CASSPGQGGTYEQYF,TGTGCCAGCAGCCCAGGACAGGGGGGGACCTACGAGCAGTACTTC,NA,TRBD1,TRBJ2-7,TRBV6-5
CASSGYYNEQFF,TGTGCCAGCAGCGGGTACTACAATGAGCAGTTCTTC,once,NA,TRBJ2-1,TRBV28
CASSTGTGEYEQYF,TGTGCCAGCAGCACTGGGACAGGGGAGTACGAGCAGTACTTC,NA,TRBD1,TRBJ2-7,TRBV11-3
CASSRTGGNTEAFF,TGTGCCAGCAGCAGGACGGGCGGGAACACTGAAGCTTTCTTT,NA,NA,TRBJ1-1,TRBV14
CASSSPLKSEAFF,TGTGCCAGCAGTTCCCCCTTGAAATCTGAAGCTTTCTTT,NA,NA,TRBJ1-1,TRBV27
CASSLAQPGGDGYTF,TGTGCCAGCAGCTTAGCGCAGCCGGGGGGCGATGGCTACACCTTC,NA,NA,TRBJ1-2,TRBV7-2
CATSRGRETETQYF,TGTGCCACCAGCAGAGGGCGGGAGACAGAGACCCAGTACTTC,NA,TRBD2,TRBJ2-5,TRBV15
CASSRSGGDGYTF,TGTGCCAGCTCACGGAGCGGCGGGGATGGCTACACCTTC,once,NA,TRBJ1-2,TRBV18
CASSSDSDYEPQHF,TGTGCCAGCAGCTCGGACAGTGATTACGAGCCCCAGCATTTT,once,NA,TRBJ1-5,TRBV7-8
CSVSGLSSYEQYF,TGCAGCGTTTCAGGATTATCCTCCTACGAGCAGTACTTC,NA,NA,TRBJ2-7,TRBV29-1
CASSQDRFNGYTF,TGCGCCAGCAGCCAGGACCGATTCAATGGCTACACCTTC,NA,NA,TRBJ1-2,TRBV4-3
CASSSRTSGPYNEQFF,TGTGCCAGCAGCTCGCGGACTAGCGGACCTTACAATGAGCAGTTCTTC,NA,TRBD2,TRBJ2-1,TRBV7-9
CASSLAWRTEAFF,TGTGCTAGCAGCTTAGCCTGGCGGACTGAAGCTTTCTTT,NA,NA,TRBJ1-1,TRBV7-7
CASSNRDGRFEQYF,TGTGCCAGCAGCAACCGGGACGGAAGGTTCGAGCAGTACTTC,NA,NA,TRBJ2-7,TRBV13
CASSYGTGLGYTF,TGTGCCAGTAGTTATGGGACAGGGTTAGGCTACACCTTC,NA,TRBD1,TRBJ1-2,TRBV19
CASSQADFTDTQYF,TGTGCCAGCAGCCAAGCGGACTTCACAGATACGCAGTATTTT,NA,NA,TRBJ2-3,TRBV3-1/TRBV3-2
CAISESGGGEMNTEAFF,TGTGCCATCAGTGAGTCAGGCGGGGGAGAGATGAACACTGAAGCTTTCTTT,NA,NA,TRBJ1-1,TRBV10-3
CASSYSSRGNQPQHF,TGTGCCAGCAGTTACTCTAGTAGGGGCAATCAGCCCCAGCATTTT,NA,NA,TRBJ1-5,TRBV6-6
CASSSDSYEQYF,TGTGCCAGCAGCTCGGACAGCTACGAGCAGTACTTC,NA,NA,TRBJ2-7,TRBV5-4